This TCR beta chain appears in the sequencing data of a study of shared clonotypes between healthy human individuals. As defined, naive CD8 cells were CD45RO-negative and positively selected for CCR7, with terminally differentiated effector memory CD45RA+ cells excluded. Across several immunoSEQ plates, the genomic DNA of each subset was split evenly. The repertoire was sequenced with immunoSEQ multiplex PCR; TCRdb's copy has only in-frame clones and lacks some. The sample records about 2.1 million clones, roughly 93% being singletons. With regard to this clone: Its antigen is unidentified.

Trimming removed 6 bases from V and 11 bases from J, with 12 bases in between. The CDR3 is 11 amino acids. CDR1 is MGHDK and CDR2 is SYGVNS in the germline V gene. Overall study findings and caveats: Sequencing depth was expected to affect clonotype sharing among donors. Against clonotypes common to all four donors, non-shared ones had lower generation probabilities. Relative to memory subsets, naive subsets generally showed larger estimated richness.

The material sequenced was naive CD8+ T cells from PBMCs. The rearrangement links TRBV25-1 to TRBJ2-3; the D is unclear. The TCR sequence derives from a man younger than 30 in good health. Some clones in this sample may be carry-over from other donors' samples. The CDR3 nucleotides read TGTGCCAGCAGATTTTCGATAAGGCAGTATTTT. Its protein is CASRFSIRQYF.